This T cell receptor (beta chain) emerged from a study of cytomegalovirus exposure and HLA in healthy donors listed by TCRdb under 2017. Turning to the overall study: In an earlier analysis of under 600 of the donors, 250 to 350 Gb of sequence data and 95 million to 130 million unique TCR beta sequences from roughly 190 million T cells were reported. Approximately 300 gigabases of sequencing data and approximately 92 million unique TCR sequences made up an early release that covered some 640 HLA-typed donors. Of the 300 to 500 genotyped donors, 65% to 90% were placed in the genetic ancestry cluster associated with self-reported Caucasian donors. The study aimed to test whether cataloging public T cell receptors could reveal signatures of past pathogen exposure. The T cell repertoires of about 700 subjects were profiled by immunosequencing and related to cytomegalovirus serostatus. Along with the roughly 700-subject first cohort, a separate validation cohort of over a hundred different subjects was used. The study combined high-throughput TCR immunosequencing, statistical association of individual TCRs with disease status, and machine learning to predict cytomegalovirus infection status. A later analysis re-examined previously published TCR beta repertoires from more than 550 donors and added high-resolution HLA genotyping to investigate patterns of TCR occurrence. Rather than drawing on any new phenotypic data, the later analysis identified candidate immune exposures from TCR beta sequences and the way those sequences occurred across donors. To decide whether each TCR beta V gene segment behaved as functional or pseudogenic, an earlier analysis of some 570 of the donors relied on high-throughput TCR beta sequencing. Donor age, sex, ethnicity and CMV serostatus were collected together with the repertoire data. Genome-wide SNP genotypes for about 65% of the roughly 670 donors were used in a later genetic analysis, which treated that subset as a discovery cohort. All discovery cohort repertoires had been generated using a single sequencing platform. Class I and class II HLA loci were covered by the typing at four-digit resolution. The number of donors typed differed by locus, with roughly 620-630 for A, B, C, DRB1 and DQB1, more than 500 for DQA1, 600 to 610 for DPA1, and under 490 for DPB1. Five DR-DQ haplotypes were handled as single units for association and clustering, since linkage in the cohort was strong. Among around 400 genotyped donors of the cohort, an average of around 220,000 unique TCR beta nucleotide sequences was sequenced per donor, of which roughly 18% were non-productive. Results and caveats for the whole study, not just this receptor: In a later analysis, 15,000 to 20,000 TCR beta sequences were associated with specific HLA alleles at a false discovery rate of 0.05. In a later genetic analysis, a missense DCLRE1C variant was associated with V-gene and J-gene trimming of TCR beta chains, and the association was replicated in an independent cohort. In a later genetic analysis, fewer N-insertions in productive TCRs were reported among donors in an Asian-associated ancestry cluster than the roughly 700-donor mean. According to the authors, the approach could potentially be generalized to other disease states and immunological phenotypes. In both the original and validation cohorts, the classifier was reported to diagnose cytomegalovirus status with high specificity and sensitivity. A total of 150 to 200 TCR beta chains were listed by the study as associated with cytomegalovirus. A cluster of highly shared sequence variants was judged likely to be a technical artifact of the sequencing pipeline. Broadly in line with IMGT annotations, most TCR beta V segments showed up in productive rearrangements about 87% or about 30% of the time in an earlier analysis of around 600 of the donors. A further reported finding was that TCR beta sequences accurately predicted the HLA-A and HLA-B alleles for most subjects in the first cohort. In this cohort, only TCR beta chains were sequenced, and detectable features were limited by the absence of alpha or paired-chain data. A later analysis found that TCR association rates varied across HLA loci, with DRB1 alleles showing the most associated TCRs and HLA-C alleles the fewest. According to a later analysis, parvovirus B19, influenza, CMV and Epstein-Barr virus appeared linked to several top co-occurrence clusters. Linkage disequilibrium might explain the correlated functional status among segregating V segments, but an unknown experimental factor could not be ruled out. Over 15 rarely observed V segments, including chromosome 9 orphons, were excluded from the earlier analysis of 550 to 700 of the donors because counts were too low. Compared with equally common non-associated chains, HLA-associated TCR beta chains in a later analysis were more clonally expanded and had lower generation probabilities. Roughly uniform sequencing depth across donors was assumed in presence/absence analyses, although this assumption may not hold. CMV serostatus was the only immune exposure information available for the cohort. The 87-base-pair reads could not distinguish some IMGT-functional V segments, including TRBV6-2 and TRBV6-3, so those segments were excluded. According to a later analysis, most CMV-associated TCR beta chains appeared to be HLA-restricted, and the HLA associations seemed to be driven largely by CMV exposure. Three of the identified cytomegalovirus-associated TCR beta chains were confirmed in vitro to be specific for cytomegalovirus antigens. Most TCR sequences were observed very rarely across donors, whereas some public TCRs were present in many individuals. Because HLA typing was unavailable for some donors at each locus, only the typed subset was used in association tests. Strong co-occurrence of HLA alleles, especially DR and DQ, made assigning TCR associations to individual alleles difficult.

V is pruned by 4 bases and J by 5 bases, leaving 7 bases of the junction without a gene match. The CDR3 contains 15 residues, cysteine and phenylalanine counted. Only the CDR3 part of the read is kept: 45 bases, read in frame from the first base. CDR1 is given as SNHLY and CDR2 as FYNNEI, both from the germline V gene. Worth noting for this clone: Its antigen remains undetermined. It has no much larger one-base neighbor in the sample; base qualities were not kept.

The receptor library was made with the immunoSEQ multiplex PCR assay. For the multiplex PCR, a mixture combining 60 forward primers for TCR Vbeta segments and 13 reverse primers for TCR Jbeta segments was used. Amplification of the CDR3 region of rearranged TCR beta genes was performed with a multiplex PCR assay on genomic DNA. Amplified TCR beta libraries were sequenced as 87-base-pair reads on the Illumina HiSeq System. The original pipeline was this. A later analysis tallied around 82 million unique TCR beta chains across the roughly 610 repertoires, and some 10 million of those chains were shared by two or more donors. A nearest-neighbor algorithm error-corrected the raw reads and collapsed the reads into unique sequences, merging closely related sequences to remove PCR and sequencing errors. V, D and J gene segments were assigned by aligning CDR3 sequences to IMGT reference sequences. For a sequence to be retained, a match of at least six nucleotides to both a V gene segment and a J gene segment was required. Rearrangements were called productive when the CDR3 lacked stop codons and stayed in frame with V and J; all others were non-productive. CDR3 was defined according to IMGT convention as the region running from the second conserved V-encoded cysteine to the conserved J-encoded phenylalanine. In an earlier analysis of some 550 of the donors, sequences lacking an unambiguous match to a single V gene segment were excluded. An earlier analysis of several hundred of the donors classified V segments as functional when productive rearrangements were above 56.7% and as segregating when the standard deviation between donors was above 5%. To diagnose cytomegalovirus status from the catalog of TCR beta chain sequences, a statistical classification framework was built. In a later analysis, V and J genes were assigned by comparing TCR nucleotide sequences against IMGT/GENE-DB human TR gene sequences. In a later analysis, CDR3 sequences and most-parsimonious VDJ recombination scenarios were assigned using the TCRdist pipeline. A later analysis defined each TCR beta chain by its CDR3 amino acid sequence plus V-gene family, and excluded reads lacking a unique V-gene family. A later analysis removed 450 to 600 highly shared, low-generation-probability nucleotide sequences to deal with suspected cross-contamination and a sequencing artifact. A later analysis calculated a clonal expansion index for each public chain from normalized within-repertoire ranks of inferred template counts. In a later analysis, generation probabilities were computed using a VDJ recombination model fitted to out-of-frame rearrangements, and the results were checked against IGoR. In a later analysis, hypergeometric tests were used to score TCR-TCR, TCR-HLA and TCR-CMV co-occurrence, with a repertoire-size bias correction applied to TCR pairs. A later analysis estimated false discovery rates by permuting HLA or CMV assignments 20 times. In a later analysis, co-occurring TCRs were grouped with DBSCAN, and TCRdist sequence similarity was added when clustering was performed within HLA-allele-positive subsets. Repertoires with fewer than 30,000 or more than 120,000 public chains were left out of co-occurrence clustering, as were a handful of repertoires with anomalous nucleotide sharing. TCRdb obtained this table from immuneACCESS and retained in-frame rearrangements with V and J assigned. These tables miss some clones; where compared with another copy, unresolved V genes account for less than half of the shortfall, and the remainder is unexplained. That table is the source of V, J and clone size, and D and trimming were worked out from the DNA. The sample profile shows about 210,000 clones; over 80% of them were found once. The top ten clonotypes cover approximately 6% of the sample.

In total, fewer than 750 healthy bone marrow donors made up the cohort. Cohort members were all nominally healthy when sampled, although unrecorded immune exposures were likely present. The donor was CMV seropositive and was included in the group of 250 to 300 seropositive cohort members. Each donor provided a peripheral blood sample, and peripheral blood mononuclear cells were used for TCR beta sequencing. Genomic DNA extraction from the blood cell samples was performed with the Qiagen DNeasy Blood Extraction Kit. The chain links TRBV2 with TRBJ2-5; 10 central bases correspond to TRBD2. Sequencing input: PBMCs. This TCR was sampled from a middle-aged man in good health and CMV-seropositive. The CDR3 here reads CASSAQREGRETQYF. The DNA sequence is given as TGTGCCAGCAGTGCTCAGCGGGAGGGCCGGGAGACCCAGTACTTC. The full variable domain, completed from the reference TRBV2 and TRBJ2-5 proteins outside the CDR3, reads EPEVTQTPSHQVTQMGQEVILRCVPISNHLYFYWYRQILGQKVEFLVSFYNNEISEKSEIFDDQFSVERPDGSNFTLKIRSTKLEDSAMYFCASSAQREGRETQYFGPGTRLLVL.